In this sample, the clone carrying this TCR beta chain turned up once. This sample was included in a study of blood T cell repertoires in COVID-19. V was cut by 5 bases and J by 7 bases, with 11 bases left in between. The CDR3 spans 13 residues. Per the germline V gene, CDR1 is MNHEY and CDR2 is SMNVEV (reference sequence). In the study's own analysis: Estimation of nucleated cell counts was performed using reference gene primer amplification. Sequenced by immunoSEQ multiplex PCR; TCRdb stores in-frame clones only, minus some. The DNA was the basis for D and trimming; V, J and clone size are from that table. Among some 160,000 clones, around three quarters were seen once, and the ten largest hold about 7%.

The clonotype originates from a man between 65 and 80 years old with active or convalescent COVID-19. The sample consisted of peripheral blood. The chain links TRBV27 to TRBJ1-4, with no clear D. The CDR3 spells CASSAHSSEKLFF. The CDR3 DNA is TGTGCCAGCAGTGCCCACAGTAGTGAAAAACTGTTTTTT.